This T cell receptor (beta chain) comes out of a study of T cells after yellow fever vaccination. Generation of TCR cDNA used 5'RACE template switching (which added a universal primer site and UMIs). A single record per CDR3 protein comes from TCRdb applying MiXCR to the 5' RACE reads. The sample contains about 210,000 distinct CDR3 sequences, less than 3.5% of which appear only once. V dropped 0 bases and J dropped 4 bases, with 15 bases sitting between them. CDR1 and CDR2 from the germline V gene are SGHNT and YYREEE (reference sequence). The CDR3 runs 16 residues. J is TRBJ2-3 and V is TRBV5-4; possibly TRBD1 or TRBD2 for D (5 bases each). This TCR was recovered from a man between 18 and 29 years old who received the YFV17D yellow fever vaccine. This specimen was CD4+ T cells sorted from PBMCs, taken 10 days after the yellow fever booster vaccination. The CDR3 sequence: CASSLALRGLADTQYF. In DNA form, the CDR3 reads TGTGCCAGCAGCTTGGCCTTGAGGGGCCTGGCAGATACGCAGTATTTT.